This TCR beta chain came from a study of post-analysis software for immune sequencing data (dated by TCRdb to 2014 to 2015). Looking at the study overall: The recorded disease courses included relapsing-remitting, secondary progressive and progressive-relapsing multiple sclerosis, and some patients had no subtype annotation. Patient repertoires were compared against around 10 previously published healthy control repertoires from donors aged 6 to 25 years. A subset of samples was prepared in parallel using single-end sample barcoding, then pooled and co-amplified after Illumina adapter ligation. What the research found in general, with its limitations: The multiple sclerosis patient group was slightly younger than the control group. Normalized Chao1 diversity was significantly lower in multiple sclerosis patients than controls, suggesting substantial peripheral T-cell clonal expansion. When samples were clustered directly using the F measure, samples prepared in the same batch co-clustered strongly, which prompted a batch-effect correction. Several TRBV segments, including TRBV5-6, TRBV5-1 and TRBV20-1, were significantly more frequent in patients than controls.

TCR beta repertoires were profiled from peripheral blood of 13 young patients with multiple sclerosis to demonstrate the VDJtools post-analysis software. The multiple sclerosis patients were children and adolescents ranging in age from roughly 6 to 16 years. From the cysteine through the phenylalanine, the CDR3 covers 19 amino acids. Only the CDR3 DNA stays, 57 bases, in frame from base 1. CDR1 and CDR2, looked up from the germline V gene, are SGHRS and YFSETQ. Compared with germline, V lacks 3 bases and J lacks 2 bases; bases without a gene match: 10. The library was obtained by PCR. TCRdb lists the instrument as Illumina HiSeq 2500. To reduce PCR and sequencing biases, unique molecular identifiers were built into the TCR beta cDNA libraries. Every 1 to 10 million input T cells yielded approximately 500,000 cDNA molecules, meaning each molecule approximated one T cell. Patient libraries were prepared and sequenced with the same protocol used for the earlier healthy control dataset. Samples belonging to the same batch were prepared together, multiplexed and sequenced on a shared HiSeq lane. As for how the authors treated the data: MIGEC handled the raw barcoded reads, throwing out single-read molecular identifier groups before consensus assembly and CDR3 extraction. VDJtools was used for post-analysis of the clonotype tables, and diversity was normalized by down-sampling every dataset to the size of the smallest sample. To correct batch-related cross-sample contamination, repertoire overlap clustering matched CDR3 amino acid sequences but not nucleotide sequences. TCRdb reanalyzed the raw reads on its own, using fastp at Q25 for trimming and MiXCR for clone calling, and kept in-frame beta chains. All rows with the same CDR3 protein become a single entry with the most common DNA and genes. V and J calls and clone size were set by TCRdb, not the authors. The sample records about 810,000 distinct CDR3 sequences, under 70% of which are singletons. About 4.8% of the sample is taken by the ten largest.

On this clonotype itself: Its antigen is still unknown. No quality values exist for individual bases; no much larger clone is one base distant.

Rearrangement joined TRBV5-1 to TRBJ2-3; 15 bases in between match TRBD2. This TCR derives from a girl aged 5-17 years with multiple sclerosis. The specimen sequenced was blood. The nucleotides are TGCGCCAGCAGCTGGGGGACTAGCGGGAGGAGGGGGGCCACAGATACGCAGTATTTT. The translation is CASSWGTSGRRGATDTQYF.